The clone carrying this T cell receptor (beta chain) was recorded a few times. Its target is unknown. CDR3 length: 14 residues. V lost 3 bases to trimming and J lost 7 bases, with 10 bases between them. CDR1 is SGHDN and CDR2 is FVKESK in the germline V gene. This entry comes from a study of cytomegalovirus exposure and HLA in healthy donors. General study results and limits: There were three CMV-associated chains whose specificity for CMV antigens was confirmed in vitro. The study listed 150 to 200 cytomegalovirus-associated TCR beta chains. Subsequent analysis found a tendency for first-cohort TCR clusters to co-occur within the 110 or so validation repertoires.

TCRdb keeps only in-frame clones here, not all; method: immunoSEQ multiplex PCR. The repertoire holds tens of thousands of clones, about 89% seen once, with around 1.7% in the top ten. The chain carries TRBV14 and TRBJ1-6; weak D call: TRBD1 (6 bases). The sequencing input was PBMCs. The source is a woman in her late teens or twenties in good health and CMV-seronegative. The CDR3: CASSQGARNSPLHF. CDR3 nucleotide sequence: TGTGCCAGCAGCCAGGGGGCGCGGAATTCACCCCTCCACTTT.